Listed below are T cell receptor beta chains from one sample, sequenced in a study of shared clonotypes between healthy human individuals. Profiling relied on immunoSEQ multiplex PCR, and the TCRdb table lists in-frame clones only, not all of them. The sample has millions of clones, about 95% seen once. The specimen was naive CD8+ T cells sorted from blood. These receptors originate from a man younger than 35 in good health. Both conserved end residues are part of each CDR3. Each record gives: clone size, J gene, D gene, V gene, CDR3 DNA, CDR3 protein. D genes are given only for firm matches. Expanded clones are given a class, and other clones once, few, many or no size at all.

. TRBJ2-3 TRBD2 TRBV4-3 TGCGCCAGCAGCCAACAGACTAGCGGGAGGGCCGTAGATACGCAGTATTTT CASSQQTSGRAVDTQYF
. TRBJ2-7 . TRBV21-1 TGTGCCAGCAGCAAATATTGGCGGGAGGGTTCCTACGAGCAGTACTTC CASSKYWREGSYEQYF
. TRBJ2-7 TRBD1 TRBV6-6 TGTGCCAGCAGTACAGGGACAGGGGACCTCTACGAGCAGTACTTC CASSTGTGDLYEQYF
. TRBJ2-1 TRBD1 TRBV28 TGTGCCAGCAGTTTTTCGTTAGGGGGCATCTATAATGAGCAGTTCTTC CASSFSLGGIYNEQFF
. TRBJ1-2 . TRBV27 TGTGCCAGCAGTTTAAGGGGGACCCCCTACTATGGCTACACCTTC CASSLRGTPYYGYTF
. TRBJ2-7 . TRBV27 TGTGCCAGCAGTTTAGTGGCGGGATCCTACGAGCAGTACTTC CASSLVAGSYEQYF
. TRBJ2-1 . TRBV4-1 TGCGCCAGCAGCCAAGTTTTGGGGGGCATGGGCCTGGGGTACAATGAGCAGTTCTTC CASSQVLGGMGLGYNEQFF
. TRBJ1-1 . TRBV5-1 TGCGCCAGCAGCTCCCAGGGATACACTGAAGCTTTCTTT CASSSQGYTEAFF
. TRBJ2-5 TRBD1 TRBV19 TGTGCCAGATTATACAGGGGGCCAGGGGAGACCCAGTACTTC CARLYRGPGETQYF
. TRBJ2-7 . TRBV27 TGTGCCAGCAGTTTATCCGCTCAGGGGTACGAGCAGTACTTC CASSLSAQGYEQYF
. TRBJ2-7 TRBD2 TRBV6-5 TGTGCCAGCAGTTACTCGACTAGCGGGGTTAACTACGAGCAGTACTTC CASSYSTSGVNYEQYF
. TRBJ2-2 TRBD2 TRBV5-1 TGCGCCAGCAGCCCTAGCGGGGGGAACACCGGGGAGCTGTTTTTT CASSPSGGNTGELFF
. TRBJ2-7 TRBD2 TRBV18 TGTGCCAGCTCACCACCGGCAAGCGGGAGGGTCGAGCAGTACTTC CASSPPASGRVEQYF
once TRBJ2-5 TRBD1 TRBV6-1 TGTGCCAGCAGTGAAGGGACAGGGGGCGCCCAAGAGACCCAGTACTTC CASSEGTGGAQETQYF
. TRBJ2-7 . TRBV25-1 TGTGCCAGCAGTGAATATATTCAGTTGGGGGGTGAAGAGCAGTACTTC CASSEYIQLGGEEQYF
. TRBJ2-7 TRBD1 TRBV2 TGTGCCAGCAGCCTTCGACAGGGTGCCCACGAGCAGTACTTC CASSLRQGAHEQYF
. TRBJ2-7 TRBD2 TRBV13 TGTGCCAGCAGCTCACGGGGACTAGCGGGAGCATCCTACGAGCAGTACTTC CASSSRGLAGASYEQYF
. TRBJ1-2 TRBD1 TRBV27 TGTGCCAGCAGTCCAAAGGGACAGGGATTGTATGGCTACACCTTC CASSPKGQGLYGYTF
. TRBJ1-2 TRBD1 TRBV27 TGTGCCAGCAGTCCAGGAAAGGGGACAGGGGAAATCTATGGCTACACCTTC CASSPGKGTGEIYGYTF
. TRBJ2-7 . TRBV7-9 TGTGCCAGCAGCGAAGGGGAGTACGAGCAGTACTTC CASSEGEYEQYF
. TRBJ2-7 . TRBV6-5 TGTGCCAGCAGCCCGGGTAGTGGGTACGAGCAGTACTTC CASSPGSGYEQYF
. TRBJ2-1 . TRBV6-5 TGTGCCAGCAGTTACGGACCTGGATTCAATGAGCAGTTCTTC CASSYGPGFNEQFF
. TRBJ2-7 . TRBV12-2 TGTGCAAGTCGCAAAGGAACTTTTTTGTACGAGCAGTACTTC CASRKGTFLYEQYF
. TRBJ2-7 . TRBV5-5 TGTGCCAGCAGCTTGGGGCAGGGCTCCTACGAGCAGTACTTC CASSLGQGSYEQYF
. TRBJ1-4 TRBD1 TRBV27 TGTGCCAGCAGTCCCTGGACAGGGGCTAATGAAAAACTGTTTTTT CASSPWTGANEKLFF
. TRBJ2-3 TRBD1 TRBV28 TGTGCCAGTCTCCTGTCCGTCGCCAAGGACAGGCTCACAAACACAGATACGCAGTATTTT CASLLSVAKDRLTNTDTQYF
few TRBJ1-2 TRBD1 TRBV5-6 TGTGCCAGCAGGGAGGGACAGTCCTATGGCTACACCTTC CASREGQSYGYTF
. TRBJ2-1 TRBD2 TRBV27 TGTGCCAGCAGTCCAGAACCCCTCGAGCGGGAGGGCCGCCATGAGCAGTTCTTC CASSPEPLEREGRHEQFF
once TRBJ2-3 . TRBV27 TGTGCCAGCAGTCTTGGCCCACAGGGTGCAGATACGCAGTATTTT CASSLGPQGADTQYF
. TRBJ1-5 TRBD1 TRBV4-1 TGCGCCAGCAGCCCTTGGACAGGGATAGATCAGCCCCAGCATTTT CASSPWTGIDQPQHF
. TRBJ2-1 . TRBV7-8 TGTGCCAGCAGCTTAGAGGTTTACAATGAGCAGTTCTTC CASSLEVYNEQFF
. TRBJ1-3 . TRBV4-1 TGCGCCAGCAGCCAAGACAGGGGAGCAGGAAACACCATATATTTT CASSQDRGAGNTIYF
. TRBJ1-2 . TRBV15 TGTGCCACCAGCAGAGATCAAGGGGTAGCTAACTATGGCTACACCTTC CATSRDQGVANYGYTF
. TRBJ1-6 . TRBV6-5 TGTGCCAGCACCACGGGGGGGAATTCACCCCTCCACTTT CASTTGGNSPLHF
. TRBJ1-2 . TRBV6-5 TGTGCCAGCAGTTACCCTGACTACTATGGCTACACCTTC CASSYPDYYGYTF
once TRBJ1-1 . TRBV18 TGTGCCAGCTCACCTTGGGGGGGCACTGAAGCTTTCTTT CASSPWGGTEAFF
. TRBJ1-2 TRBD1 TRBV27 TGTGCCAGCAGTTACGCAGGGGGAGGGAATGGCTACACCTTC CASSYAGGGNGYTF
once TRBJ1-5 . TRBV2 TGTGCCAGCAGTGAAGCGGCAGGGAGACAGCCCCAGCATTTT CASSEAAGRQPQHF
once TRBJ1-6 . TRBV21-1 TGTGCCAGCAGCAAAGGTGAAGGTAATTCACCCCTCCACTTT CASSKGEGNSPLHF
. TRBJ1-1 . TRBV30 TGTGCCTCGCGCCCGACCTTGAACACTGAAGCTTTCTTT CASRPTLNTEAFF
. TRBJ2-3 . TRBV9 TGTGCCAGCAGCGTAGGAGACCCAAGTTCGGGGCAGTATTTT CASSVGDPSSGQYF
. TRBJ2-7 . TRBV5-4 TGTGCCAGCAGCTCCCTTGGCTACGAGCAGTACTTC CASSSLGYEQYF
. TRBJ1-1 . TRBV21-1 TGTGCCAGCAGCCGACAGGATACCCGGGCGGCTTTCTTT CASSRQDTRAAFF
. TRBJ2-5 . TRBV30 TGTGCCGCCGAGGGGGGAGACCAAGAGACCCAGTACTTC CAAEGGDQETQYF
. TRBJ2-7 TRBD2 TRBV27 TGTGCCAGCAGTTTATCGGGAACTAGCGGGAGTAGGTACGAGCAGTACTTC CASSLSGTSGSRYEQYF
. TRBJ2-1 . TRBV7-9 TGTGCCAGCAGCCTCTCATTGAGCAATGAGCAGTTCTTC CASSLSLSNEQFF
. TRBJ2-7 . TRBV29-1 TGCAGCGTGGTCCCAAGGGGGTCCTACGAGCAGTACTTC CSVVPRGSYEQYF
. TRBJ2-2 . TRBV6-1 TGTGCCAGCGGTGGGGCAGTATGGACCGGGGAGCTGTTTTTT CASGGAVWTGELFF
. TRBJ2-7 . TRBV7-6 TGTGCCAGCCCGGACCGGGTCCTCTACGAGCAGTACTTC CASPDRVLYEQYF
. TRBJ2-7 . TRBV5-6 TGTGCCAGCAGCTTGGGGACACTCTCCTACGAGCAGTACTTC CASSLGTLSYEQYF
. TRBJ1-2 . TRBV4-2 TGTGCCAGCAGCCAAGCCCGGATCTACCATGGCTACACCTTC CASSQARIYHGYTF
. TRBJ2-7 . TRBV13 TGTGCCACCCGTTATCGGAGCTCCTACGAGCAGTACTTC CATRYRSSYEQYF
. TRBJ2-7 . TRBV13 TGTGCCAGCAGCTTAGCTAACTACGAGCAGTACTTC CASSLANYEQYF
once TRBJ1-1 . TRBV4-2 TGTGCCAGCAGCCAAGATCGGGGGACGCATACCGGATCCACTGAAGCTTTCTTT CASSQDRGTHTGSTEAFF